These 22 T cell receptor beta chains share one sample of origin, sequenced in a study of shared clonotypes between healthy human individuals. The data were produced by immunoSEQ multiplex PCR, yet TCRdb's version contains in-frame clones alone and is incomplete. The sample shows 1.4 million or so clones, less than 99% of them seen only once. The sequenced sample consisted of naive CD4+ T cells sorted from blood. Regarding subset: CD45RA+ positively selected. Receptors were obtained from a man aged 25-45 years in good health.

This sequence joins TRBV7-8 and TRBJ1-5; D gene ambiguous. There are 17 residues in the CDR3. CDR1 is SGHVS and CDR2 is FQNEAQ in the germline V gene. The ends were cut back, 5 bases at V and 5 bases at J, with 22 bases in the middle. The CDR3 sequence: CASSPPSPGDYDQPQHF. CDR3 DNA sequence: TGTGCCAGCAGCCCACCTTCTCCCGGGGATTACGATCAGCCCCAGCATTTT.

The chain joins TRBV7-2 to TRBJ1-5; no reliable D call. Trimming took 1 base from V and 3 from J, leaving 10 bases between them. Germline V lookup: CDR1 SGHTA, CDR2 FQGNSA. The CDR3 length is 15 residues. CDR3 protein: CASSLVSGTNQPQHF. DNA of the CDR3: TGTGCCAGCAGCTTAGTTTCAGGAACCAATCAGCCCCAGCATTTT.

This clone appeared once. This chain connects TRBV5-4 to TRBJ2-7; TRBD2 might be the D (6 bases). The germline V gene encodes CDR1 SGHNT and CDR2 YYREEE (reference sequence). V was cut by 4 bases and J by 7 bases, with 27 bases left in between. The CDR3 loop spans 17 amino acids. The CDR3 region is CASSRGGVGLLAGEQYF. CDR3 DNA sequence: TGTGCCAGCAGCCGTGGGGGTGTGGGACTCCTCGCTGGGGAGCAGTACTTC.

V and J are TRBV7-2 and TRBJ1-1; possible D gene TRBD1, 5 bases. With 4 bases removed from V and 11 bases from J, the gap between germline ends came to 20 bases. Per germline, CDR1 SGHTA and CDR2 FQGNSA. CDR3 length equals 14 residues. CDR3 sequence: CASSSPLYRWSAFF. CDR3 bases: TGTGCCAGCAGCTCTCCGCTATACAGGTGGTCGGCTTTCTTT.

V is TRBV11-3 and J is TRBJ2-1; TRBD1 agrees at 8 bases. CDR3 length: 18 residues. From germline, CDR1 is SGHNT and CDR2 YENEEA. J gave up 5 bases and V 1 base, and 13 bases lay outside the gene matches. CDR3 in amino acids: CASSLGVGWDRTDNEQFF. The DNA of the CDR3 is TGTGCCAGCAGCTTAGGCGTCGGCTGGGACAGGACCGACAATGAGCAGTTCTTC.

The chain has TRBV5-1 and TRBJ2-1, with 10 bases aligning to TRBD2. The CDR3 runs 15 residues. Unmatched junction bases numbered 6, after V lost 4 bases and J lost 5 bases. In germline, CDR1 is SGHRS, CDR2 YFSETQ. The CDR3 DNA follows: TGCGCCAGCAGCGCTACTAGCGGGATAGACAATGAGCAGTTCTTC. Translation gives CASSATSGIDNEQFF.

The chain employs TRBV7-2 and TRBJ2-5; D remains unclear. CDR3 length equals 13 residues. Germline assignment: CDR1 SGHTA and CDR2 FQGNSA. V was trimmed by 2 bases and J by 6 bases, leaving 10 bases between them. CDR3 nucleotides: TGTGCCAGCAGCTTATCGACCTTGCAGACCCAGTACTTC. Protein sequence: CASSLSTLQTQYF.

The chain has TRBV5-1 and TRBJ2-5; D tentatively fits TRBD1 or TRBD2 (5 bases each). Looked up from germline, CDR1 is SGHRS and CDR2 is YFSETQ. V was shortened by 4 bases and J by 7 bases, with 17 bases between the two germline ends. The CDR3 runs to 14 residues. The CDR3 nucleotides are TGCGCCAGCAGCCCGGGGACGAAGGGTGGGACCCAGTACTTC. Encoded protein: CASSPGTKGGTQYF.

A note on this clone: One end of the junction fails to match germline, which may point to a read error. The chain links TRBV28 to TRBJ2-1; 12 bases line up with TRBD1. The CDR3 totals 13 residues. Germline CDR1 reads MDHEN; CDR2 reads SYDVKM. CDR3 nucleotides: TGTGCCAGCCAGCCGGGGGGACAGGGGGCCGGGCTCTTC. It specifies CASQPGGQGAGLF.

This sequence joins TRBV7-6 and TRBJ2-3; 12 bases align to TRBD2. CDR1 and CDR2 from the germline V gene are SGHVS and FNYEAQ. Trimming took 4 bases from V and 6 from J; bases not matched to a gene: 8. The CDR3 runs to 16 residues. CDR3 in amino acids: CASSSLAGGRRDTQYF. The CDR3 DNA reads TGTGCCAGCAGCTCGCTAGCGGGGGGGAGGAGGGATACGCAGTATTTT. The whole variable domain, filled in from reference TRBV7-6 and TRBJ2-3, reads GAGVSQSPRYKVTKRGQDVALRCDPISGHVSLYWYRQALGQGPEFLTYFNYEAQQDKSGLPNDRFSAERPEGSISTLTIQRTEQRDSAMYRCASSSLAGGRRDTQYFGPGTRLTVL.

The chain links TRBV5-1 to TRBJ2-7; D might be TRBD2 (6 bases). The ends were cut back, 3 bases at V and 5 bases at J, with 30 bases in the middle. This CDR3 region has 19 residues. The germline gives CDR1 SGHRS, CDR2 YFSETQ. Here the CDR3 reads CASSSFGILGGPGGDEQYF. The CDR3 DNA reads TGCGCCAGCAGCTCCTTCGGAATCCTAGGCGGTCCCGGAGGGGACGAGCAGTACTTC.

V gene TRBV7-2 combines with J gene TRBJ1-1; D is undetermined. CDR1 and CDR2 from the germline V gene are SGHTA and FQGNSA. The CDR3 runs 13 residues. The V end was cut by 1 base, the J end by 4 bases, with 7 bases between. DNA of the CDR3: TGTGCCAGCAGCTTAGAAGTAGTCACTGAAGCTTTCTTT. Translating it yields CASSLEVVTEAFF.

The CDR3, as DNA: TGTGCCAGCAGTTTTTCGGACCTCGCAACGCAGTATTTT. It translates to CASSFSDLATQYF. The chain carries TRBV27 and TRBJ2-3; D is unclear. V lost 3 bases to trimming and J lost 9 bases, with 13 bases between them. This CDR3 region has 13 residues. Germline V lookup: CDR1 MNHEY, CDR2 SMNVEV (reference sequence).

CDR3 sequence: CASSPSPAETQYF. As DNA, the CDR3 is TGTGCCAGCTCACCATCACCGGCAGAGACCCAGTACTTC. This chain joins TRBV18 and TRBJ2-5; D is unclear. The V end lost 2 bases, the J end lost 4 bases, and 8 bases lay between the germline ends. The CDR3 runs to 13 residues. Germline V gene sequence: CDR1 KGHSH, CDR2 LQKENI.

The chain recombines TRBV7-8 with TRBJ2-1, with TRBD2 matching over 11 bases. Losses at the gene ends were 3 bases for V and 3 bases for J; bases not matched to a gene: 16. The CDR3 loop spans 20 amino acids. CDR1 SGHVS and CDR2 FQNEAQ come from the germline V gene. The CDR3 loop reads CASSLGVPGLAATDYNEQFF. Here the CDR3 DNA reads TGTGCCAGCAGCTTGGGCGTCCCGGGACTAGCGGCTACGGACTACAATGAGCAGTTCTTC.

The gene calls are TRBV19 and TRBJ2-3, with 9 nucleotides matching TRBD2. This CDR3 is built from 15 residues. V gave up 4 bases and J gave up 2 bases; unmatched junction bases: 4. Germline CDR1 reads LNHDA; CDR2 reads SQIVND (reference sequence). The CDR3 coding sequence is TGTGCCAGTAGTAATAGCGGGAGATTCACAGATACGCAGTATTTT. Protein sequence: CASSNSGRFTDTQYF. The whole variable domain, filled in from reference TRBV19 and TRBJ2-3, reads DGGITQSPKYLFRKEGQNVTLSCEQNLNHDAMYWYRQDPGQGLRLIYYSQIVNDFQKGDIAEGYSVSREKKESFPLTVTSAQKNPTAFYLCASSNSGRFTDTQYFGPGTRLTVL.

As to this clone: The identical CDR3 is also encoded by other nucleotide sequences in the sample. CDR3 loop: CASSVVVGTGELFF. CDR3 DNA sequence: TGTGCCAGCAGCGTAGTGGTCGGGACCGGGGAGCTGTTTTTT. This chain connects TRBV9 to TRBJ2-2; D gene unclear. The CDR3 covers 14 residues. Trimming took 0 bases from V and 5 from J, leaving 8 bases between them. Germline V gene data show CDR1 as SGDLS and CDR2 as YYNGEE.

V is TRBV7-2 and J is TRBJ2-7; tentatively, D is TRBD1 or TRBD2 (5 bases each). Between the trimmed V and J ends, which lost 5 bases and 5 bases, there was a span of 22 bases. Germline lookup yields CDR1 SGHTA and CDR2 FQGNSA. The length of the CDR3 is 16 residues. The CDR3 is CASSRYSRGGTHEQYF. For the CDR3, the DNA is TGTGCCAGCAGCCGATACTCTAGAGGTGGGACCCACGAGCAGTACTTC.

J is TRBJ1-1 and V is TRBV2; D call uncertain. The CDR3 extends over 11 amino acids. Germline V gene lookup returns CDR1 SNHLY and CDR2 FYNNEI. The V and J ends lost 7 bases and 5 bases respectively, with 8 bases between them. The CDR3 sequence is CASNLRTEAFF. As DNA, the CDR3 is TGTGCCAGCAATCTGCGGACTGAAGCTTTCTTT.

The V call is TRBV9, the J call TRBJ2-2; D not resolved. The CDR3 spans 15 residues. V was shortened by 0 bases and J by 5 bases, with 11 bases between the two germline ends. Germline V gives CDR1 SGDLS, CDR2 YYNGEE. In DNA form, the CDR3 reads TGTGCCAGCAGCGTAGACTCCCGGCGAACCGGGGAGCTGTTTTTT. Protein: CASSVDSRRTGELFF.

This clone was picked up one time. This chain uses TRBV27 with TRBJ1-1, with a tentative D call TRBD1 (6 bases). The CDR3 has 14 residues. Looked up from germline, CDR1 is MNHEY and CDR2 is SMNVEV (reference sequence). V was trimmed by 5 bases and J by 0 bases, leaving 10 bases between them. The CDR3 DNA is TGTGCCAGCAGTCCATGGACAGTGAACACTGAAGCTTTCTTT. Translating gives CASSPWTVNTEAFF.

V gene TRBV29-1 combines with J gene TRBJ2-7, with D maybe TRBD1 (6 bases). CDR1 SQVTM and CDR2 ANQGSEA come from the germline V gene. The CDR3 runs 12 residues. V dropped 7 bases and J dropped 4 bases, with 14 bases sitting between them. CDR3 protein: CSAKDSPYEQYF. CDR3 coding DNA: TGCAGCGCCAAGGACAGTCCTTACGAGCAGTACTTC.